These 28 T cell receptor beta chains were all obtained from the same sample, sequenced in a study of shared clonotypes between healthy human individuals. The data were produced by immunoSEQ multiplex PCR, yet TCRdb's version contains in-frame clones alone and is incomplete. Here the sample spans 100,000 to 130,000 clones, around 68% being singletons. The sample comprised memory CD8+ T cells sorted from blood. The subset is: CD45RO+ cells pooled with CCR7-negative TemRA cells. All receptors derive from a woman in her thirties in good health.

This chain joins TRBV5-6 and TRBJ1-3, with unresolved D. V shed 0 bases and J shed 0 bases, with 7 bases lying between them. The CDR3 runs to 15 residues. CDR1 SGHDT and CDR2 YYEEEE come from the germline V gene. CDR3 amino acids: CASSLVGNSGNTIYF. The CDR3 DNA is TGTGCCAGCAGCTTGGTGGGGAACTCTGGAAACACCATATATTTT.

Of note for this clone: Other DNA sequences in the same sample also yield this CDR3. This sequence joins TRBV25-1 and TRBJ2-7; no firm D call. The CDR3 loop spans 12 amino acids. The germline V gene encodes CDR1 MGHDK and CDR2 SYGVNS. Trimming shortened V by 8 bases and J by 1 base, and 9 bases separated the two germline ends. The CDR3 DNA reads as TGTGCCAGCGGAACCGTTTCCTACGAGCAGTACTTC. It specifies CASGTVSYEQYF.

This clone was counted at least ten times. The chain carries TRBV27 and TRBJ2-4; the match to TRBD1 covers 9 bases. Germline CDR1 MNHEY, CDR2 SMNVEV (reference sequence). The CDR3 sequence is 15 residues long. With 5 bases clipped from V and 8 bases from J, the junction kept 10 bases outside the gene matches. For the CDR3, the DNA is TGTGCCAGCAGTGAGACAGGGGGTTTCTTTGACATTCAGTACTTC. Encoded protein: CASSETGGFFDIQYF.

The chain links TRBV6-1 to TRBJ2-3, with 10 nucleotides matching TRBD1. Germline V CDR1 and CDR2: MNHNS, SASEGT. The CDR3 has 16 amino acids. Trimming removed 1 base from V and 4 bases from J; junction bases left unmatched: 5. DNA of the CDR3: TGTGCCAGCAGTGAAGACGGAGGGACAGGGGCAGATACGCAGTATTTT. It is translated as CASSEDGGTGADTQYF.

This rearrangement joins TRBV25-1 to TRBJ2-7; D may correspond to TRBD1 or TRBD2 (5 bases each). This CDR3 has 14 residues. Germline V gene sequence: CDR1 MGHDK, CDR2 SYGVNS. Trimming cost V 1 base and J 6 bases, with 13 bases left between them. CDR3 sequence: CASSESAGTGEQYF. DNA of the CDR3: TGTGCCAGCAGTGAATCCGCCGGGACCGGCGAGCAGTACTTC.

CDR3 nucleotide sequence: TGTGCCACCGGACCGTCGAGCTCCTACGAGCAGTACTTC. Translated: CATGPSSSYEQYF. This chain joins TRBV10-3 and TRBJ2-7; D not resolved. In germline, CDR1 is ENHRY, CDR2 SYGVKD. V lost 10 bases, J lost 0 bases, and 13 bases lay in between. This CDR3 comprises 13 residues.

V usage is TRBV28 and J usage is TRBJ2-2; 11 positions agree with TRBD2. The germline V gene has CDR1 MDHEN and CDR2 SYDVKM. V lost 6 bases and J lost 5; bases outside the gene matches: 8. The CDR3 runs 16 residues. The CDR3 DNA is TGTGCCAGCAGAGGGACTAGCGGTAGACTGACCGGGGAGCTGTTTTTT. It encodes CASRGTSGRLTGELFF.

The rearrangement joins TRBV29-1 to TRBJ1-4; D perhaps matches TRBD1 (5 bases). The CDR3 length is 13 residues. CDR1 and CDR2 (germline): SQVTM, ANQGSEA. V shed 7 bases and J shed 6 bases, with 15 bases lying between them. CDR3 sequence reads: CSAWEGGDEKLFF. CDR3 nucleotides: TGCAGCGCCTGGGAGGGAGGGGATGAAAAACTGTTTTTT.

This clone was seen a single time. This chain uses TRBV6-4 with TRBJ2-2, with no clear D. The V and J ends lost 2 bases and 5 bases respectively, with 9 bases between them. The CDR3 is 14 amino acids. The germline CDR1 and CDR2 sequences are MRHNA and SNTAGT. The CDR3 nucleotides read TGTGCCAGCAGTGACAGGGTAGAGACCGGGGAGCTGTTTTTT. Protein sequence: CASSDRVETGELFF.

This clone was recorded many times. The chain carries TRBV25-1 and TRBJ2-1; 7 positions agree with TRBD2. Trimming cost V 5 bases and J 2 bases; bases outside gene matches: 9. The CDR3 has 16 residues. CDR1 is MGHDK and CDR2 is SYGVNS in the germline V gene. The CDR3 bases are TGTGCCAGCAGTCTCTCGGCGGGAGTAACCTACAATGAGCAGTTCTTC. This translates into CASSLSAGVTYNEQFF. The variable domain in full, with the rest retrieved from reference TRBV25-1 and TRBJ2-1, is EADIYQTPRYLVIGTGKKITLECSQTMGHDKMYWYQQDPGMELHLIHYSYGVNSTEKGDLSSESTVSRIRTEHFPLTLESARPSHTSQYLCASSLSAGVTYNEQFFGPGTRLTVL.

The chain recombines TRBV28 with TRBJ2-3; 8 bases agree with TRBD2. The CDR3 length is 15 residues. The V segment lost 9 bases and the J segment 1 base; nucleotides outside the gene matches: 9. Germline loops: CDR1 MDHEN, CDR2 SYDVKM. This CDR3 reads CASAGGFEGTDTQYF. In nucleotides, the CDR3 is TGTGCCAGTGCGGGAGGATTTGAGGGCACAGATACGCAGTATTTT.

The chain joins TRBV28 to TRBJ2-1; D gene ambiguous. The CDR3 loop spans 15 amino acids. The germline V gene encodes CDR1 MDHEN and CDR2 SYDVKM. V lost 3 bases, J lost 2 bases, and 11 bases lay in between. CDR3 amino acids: CASSFTAGPYNEQFF. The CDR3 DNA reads TGTGCCAGCAGTTTTACGGCCGGCCCCTACAATGAGCAGTTCTTC.

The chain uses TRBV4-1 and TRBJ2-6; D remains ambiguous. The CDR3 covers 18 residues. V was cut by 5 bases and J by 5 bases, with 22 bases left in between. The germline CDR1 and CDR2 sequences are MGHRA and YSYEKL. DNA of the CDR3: TGCGCCAGCAGCTTCTTCGGTAGACCACAAAGTCGGGCCAACGTCCTGACTTTC. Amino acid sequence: CASSFFGRPQSRANVLTF.

CDR3 sequence reads: CASNPEGTGGYEQYF. For the CDR3, the DNA is TGTGCCAGCAACCCCGAGGGGACAGGGGGCTACGAGCAGTACTTC. This chain joins TRBV6-5 and TRBJ2-7; TRBD1 matches 11 bases. V lost 7 bases and J lost 3; bases outside the gene matches: 8. From germline, CDR1 is MNHEY and CDR2 SVGAGI. This CDR3 spans 15 amino acids.

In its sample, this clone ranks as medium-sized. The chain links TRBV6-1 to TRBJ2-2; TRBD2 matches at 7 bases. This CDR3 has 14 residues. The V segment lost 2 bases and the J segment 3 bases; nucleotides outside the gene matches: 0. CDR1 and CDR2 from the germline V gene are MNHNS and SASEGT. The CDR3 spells CASSELADTGELFF. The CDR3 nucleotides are TGTGCCAGCAGTGAACTAGCGGACACCGGGGAGCTGTTTTTT.

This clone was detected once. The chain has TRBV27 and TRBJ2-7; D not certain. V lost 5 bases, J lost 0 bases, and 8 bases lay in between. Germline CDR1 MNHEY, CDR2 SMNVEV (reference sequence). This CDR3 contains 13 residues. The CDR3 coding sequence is TGTGCCAGCAGTCCTGCCGCCTCCTACGAGCAGTACTTC. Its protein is CASSPAASYEQYF.

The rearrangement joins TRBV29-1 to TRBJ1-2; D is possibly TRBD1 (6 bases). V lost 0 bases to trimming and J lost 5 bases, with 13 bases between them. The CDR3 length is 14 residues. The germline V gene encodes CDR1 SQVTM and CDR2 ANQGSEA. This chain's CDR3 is CSVEDHPGVYGYTF. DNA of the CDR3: TGCAGCGTTGAAGATCATCCAGGGGTTTATGGCTACACCTTC.

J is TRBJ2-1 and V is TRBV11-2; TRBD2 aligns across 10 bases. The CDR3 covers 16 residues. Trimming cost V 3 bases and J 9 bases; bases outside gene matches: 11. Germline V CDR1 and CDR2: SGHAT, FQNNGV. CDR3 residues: CASSLRPSGSTSEQFF. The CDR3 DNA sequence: TGTGCCAGCAGCTTGAGGCCTAGCGGGAGTACAAGTGAGCAGTTCTTC.

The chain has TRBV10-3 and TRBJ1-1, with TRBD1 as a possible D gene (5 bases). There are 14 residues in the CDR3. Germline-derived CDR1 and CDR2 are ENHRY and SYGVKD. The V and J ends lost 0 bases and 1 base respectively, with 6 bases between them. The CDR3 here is CAISESGQNTEAFF. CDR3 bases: TGTGCCATCAGTGAGTCCGGACAGAACACTGAAGCTTTCTTT.

CDR3 sequence: CASSPGGQETQYF. DNA of the CDR3: TGTGCCAGCAGTCCCGGGGGTCAAGAGACCCAGTACTTC. The J gene is TRBJ2-5, the V gene TRBV7-3, with D perhaps TRBD2 (6 bases). Germline V lookup: CDR1 SGHTA, CDR2 FQGTGA. The CDR3 is 13 residues long. The V end was cut by 6 bases, the J end by 2 bases, with 10 bases between.

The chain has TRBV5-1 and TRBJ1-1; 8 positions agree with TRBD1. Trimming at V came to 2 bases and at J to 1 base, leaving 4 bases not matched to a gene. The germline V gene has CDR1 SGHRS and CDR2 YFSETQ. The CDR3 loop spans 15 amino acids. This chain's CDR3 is CASSFRGQANTEAFF. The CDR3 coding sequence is TGCGCCAGCAGCTTCCGGGGACAGGCGAACACTGAAGCTTTCTTT.

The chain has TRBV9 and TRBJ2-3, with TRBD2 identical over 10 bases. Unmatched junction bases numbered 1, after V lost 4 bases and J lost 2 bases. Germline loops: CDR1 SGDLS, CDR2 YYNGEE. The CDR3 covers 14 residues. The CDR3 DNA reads TGTGCCAGCAGCCTAGCGGGAGCCACAGATACGCAGTATTTT. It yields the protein CASSLAGATDTQYF.

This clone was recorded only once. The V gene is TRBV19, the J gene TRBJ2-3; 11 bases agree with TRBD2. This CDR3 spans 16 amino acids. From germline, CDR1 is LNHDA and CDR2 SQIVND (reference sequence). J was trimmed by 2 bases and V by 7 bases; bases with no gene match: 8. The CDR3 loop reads CASKTSGAGFTDTQYF. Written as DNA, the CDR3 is TGTGCCAGTAAGACTAGCGGGGCAGGATTCACAGATACGCAGTATTTT.

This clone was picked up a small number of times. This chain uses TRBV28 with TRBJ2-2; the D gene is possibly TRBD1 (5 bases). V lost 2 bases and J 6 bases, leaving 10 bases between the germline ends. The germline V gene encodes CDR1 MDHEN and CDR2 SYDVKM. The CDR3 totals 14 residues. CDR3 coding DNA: TGTGCCAGCAGTTTAGGGGCGGTTTCCGGGGAGCTGTTTTTT. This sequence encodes CASSLGAVSGELFF.

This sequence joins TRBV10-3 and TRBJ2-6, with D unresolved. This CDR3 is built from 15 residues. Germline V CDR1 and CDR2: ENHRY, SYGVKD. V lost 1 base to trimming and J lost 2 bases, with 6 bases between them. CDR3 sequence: CAISEYRTGANVLTF. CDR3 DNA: TGTGCCATCAGTGAGTATCGAACTGGGGCCAACGTCCTGACTTTC.

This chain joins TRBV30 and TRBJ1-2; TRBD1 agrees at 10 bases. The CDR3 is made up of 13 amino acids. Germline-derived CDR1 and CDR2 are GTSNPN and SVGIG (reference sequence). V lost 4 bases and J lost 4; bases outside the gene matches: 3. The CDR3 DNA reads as TGTGCCTGGACGAGGACAGGGGGCTATGGCTACACCTTC. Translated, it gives CAWTRTGGYGYTF. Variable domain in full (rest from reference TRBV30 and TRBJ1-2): SQTIHQWPATLVQPVGSPLSLECTVEGTSNPNLYWYRQAAGRGLQLLFYSVGIGQISSEVPQNLSASRPQDRQFILSSKKLLLSDSGFYLCAWTRTGGYGYTFGSGTRLTVV.

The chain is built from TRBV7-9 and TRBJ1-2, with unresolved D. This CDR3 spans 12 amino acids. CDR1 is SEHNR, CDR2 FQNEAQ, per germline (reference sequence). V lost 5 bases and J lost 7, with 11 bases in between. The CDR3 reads CASSPDGAGYTF. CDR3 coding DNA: TGTGCCAGCAGCCCTGATGGCGCTGGCTACACCTTC.

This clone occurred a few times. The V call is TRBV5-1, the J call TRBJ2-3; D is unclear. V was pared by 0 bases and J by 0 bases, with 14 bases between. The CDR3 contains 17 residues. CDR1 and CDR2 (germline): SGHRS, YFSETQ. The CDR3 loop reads CASSLGVEGASTDTQYF. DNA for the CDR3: TGCGCCAGCAGCTTGGGGGTTGAAGGTGCTAGCACAGATACGCAGTATTTT.